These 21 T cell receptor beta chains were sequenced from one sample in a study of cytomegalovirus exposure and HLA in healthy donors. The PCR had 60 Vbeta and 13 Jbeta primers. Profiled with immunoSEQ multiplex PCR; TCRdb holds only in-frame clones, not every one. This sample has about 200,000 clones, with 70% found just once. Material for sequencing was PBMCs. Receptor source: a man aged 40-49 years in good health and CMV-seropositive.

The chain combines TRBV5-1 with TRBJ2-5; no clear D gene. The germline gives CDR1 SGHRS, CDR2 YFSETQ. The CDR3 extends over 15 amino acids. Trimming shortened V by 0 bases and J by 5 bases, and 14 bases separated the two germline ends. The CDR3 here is CASSLDPILRETQYF. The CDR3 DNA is TGCGCCAGCAGCTTGGATCCGATTCTGAGGGAGACCCAGTACTTC.

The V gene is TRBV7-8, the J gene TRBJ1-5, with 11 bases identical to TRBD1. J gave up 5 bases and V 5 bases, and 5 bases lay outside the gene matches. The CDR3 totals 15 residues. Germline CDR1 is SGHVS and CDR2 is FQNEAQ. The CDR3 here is CASSRTGGADQPQHF. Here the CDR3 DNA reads TGTGCCAGCAGCCGGACAGGGGGCGCCGATCAGCCCCAGCATTTT.

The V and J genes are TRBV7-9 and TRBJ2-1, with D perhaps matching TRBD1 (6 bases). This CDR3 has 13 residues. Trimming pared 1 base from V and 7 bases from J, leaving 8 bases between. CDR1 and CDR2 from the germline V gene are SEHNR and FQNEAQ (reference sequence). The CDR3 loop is CASSLGQGNEQFF. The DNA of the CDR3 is TGTGCCAGCAGCTTAGGGCAGGGGAATGAGCAGTTCTTC.

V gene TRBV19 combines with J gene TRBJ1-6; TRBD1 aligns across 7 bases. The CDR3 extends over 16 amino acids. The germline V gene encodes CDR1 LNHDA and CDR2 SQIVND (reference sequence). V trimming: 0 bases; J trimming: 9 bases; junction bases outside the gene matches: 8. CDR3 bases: TGTGCCAGTAGTATAGACCTGACAGGGAACGTTTCACCCCTCCACTTT. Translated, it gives CASSIDLTGNVSPLHF.

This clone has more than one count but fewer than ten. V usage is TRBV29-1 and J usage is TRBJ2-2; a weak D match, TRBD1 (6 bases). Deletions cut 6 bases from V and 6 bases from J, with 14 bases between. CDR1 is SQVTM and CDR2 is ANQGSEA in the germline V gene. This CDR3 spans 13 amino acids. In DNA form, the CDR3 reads TGCAGCGTAGGATTGACAGGTCCCGGGGAGCTGTTTTTT. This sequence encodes CSVGLTGPGELFF.

CDR3 sequence reads: CASTTLGSRRTYEQYF. The CDR3 DNA sequence: TGTGCCAGCACCACGCTTGGGTCAAGGAGAACCTACGAGCAGTACTTC. The chain links TRBV11-2 to TRBJ2-5; no clear D gene. The last part of the DNA fits TRBJ2-7 better; the J call may be wrong. Germline CDR1 is SGHAT and CDR2 is FQNNGV. The CDR3 spans 16 residues.

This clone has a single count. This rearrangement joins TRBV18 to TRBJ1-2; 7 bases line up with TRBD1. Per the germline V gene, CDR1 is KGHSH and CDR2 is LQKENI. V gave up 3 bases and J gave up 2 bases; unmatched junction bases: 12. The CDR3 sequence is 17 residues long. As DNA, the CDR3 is TGTGCCAGCTCACCCTTTACAGGGGACATCAAAAACTATGGCTACACCTTC. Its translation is CASSPFTGDIKNYGYTF.

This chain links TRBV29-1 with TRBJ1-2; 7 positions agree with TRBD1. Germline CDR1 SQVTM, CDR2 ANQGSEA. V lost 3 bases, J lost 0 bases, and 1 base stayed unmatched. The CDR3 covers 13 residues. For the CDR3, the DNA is TGCAGCGTTGAGACAGGGACTAACTATGGCTACACCTTC. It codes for CSVETGTNYGYTF.

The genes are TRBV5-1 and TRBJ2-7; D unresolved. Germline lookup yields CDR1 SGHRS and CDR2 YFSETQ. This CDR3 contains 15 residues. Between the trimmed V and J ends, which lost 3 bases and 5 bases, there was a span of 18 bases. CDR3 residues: CASSYNPEMVHEQYF. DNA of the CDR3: TGCGCCAGCAGCTACAACCCAGAAATGGTCCACGAGCAGTACTTC. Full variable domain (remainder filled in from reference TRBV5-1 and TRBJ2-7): KAGVTQTPRYLIKTRGQQVTLSCSPISGHRSVSWYQQTPGQGLQFLFEYFSETQRNKGNFPGRFSGRQFSNSRSEMNVSTLELGDSALYLCASSYNPEMVHEQYFGPGTRLTVT.

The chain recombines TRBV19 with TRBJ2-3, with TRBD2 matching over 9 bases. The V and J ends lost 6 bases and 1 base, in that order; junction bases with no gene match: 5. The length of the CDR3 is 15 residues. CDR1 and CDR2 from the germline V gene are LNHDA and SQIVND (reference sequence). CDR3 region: CASSRRLAGTDTQYF. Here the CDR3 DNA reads TGTGCCAGTAGCCGGAGACTAGCGGGCACAGATACGCAGTATTTT.

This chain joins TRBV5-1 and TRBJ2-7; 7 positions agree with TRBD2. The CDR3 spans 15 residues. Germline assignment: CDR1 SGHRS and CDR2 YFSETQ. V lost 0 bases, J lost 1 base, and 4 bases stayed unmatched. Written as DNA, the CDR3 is TGCGCCAGCAGCTTGGCGGCCGGGGGGTCCTACGAGCAGTACTTC. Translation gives CASSLAAGGSYEQYF. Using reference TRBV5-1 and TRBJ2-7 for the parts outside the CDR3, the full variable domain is KAGVTQTPRYLIKTRGQQVTLSCSPISGHRSVSWYQQTPGQGLQFLFEYFSETQRNKGNFPGRFSGRQFSNSRSEMNVSTLELGDSALYLCASSLAAGGSYEQYFGPGTRLTVT.

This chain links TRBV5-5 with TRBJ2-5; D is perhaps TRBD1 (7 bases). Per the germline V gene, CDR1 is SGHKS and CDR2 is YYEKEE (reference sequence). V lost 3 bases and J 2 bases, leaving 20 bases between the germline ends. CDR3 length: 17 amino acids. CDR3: CASSSEGATYDQETQYF. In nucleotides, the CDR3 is TGTGCCAGCAGCTCGGAGGGGGCTACATATGATCAAGAGACCCAGTACTTC. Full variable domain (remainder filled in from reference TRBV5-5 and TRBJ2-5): DAGVTQSPTHLIKTRGQQVTLRCSPISGHKSVSWYQQVLGQGPQFIFQYYEKEERGRGNFPDRFSARQFPNYSSELNVNALLLGDSALYLCASSSEGATYDQETQYFGPGTRLLVL.

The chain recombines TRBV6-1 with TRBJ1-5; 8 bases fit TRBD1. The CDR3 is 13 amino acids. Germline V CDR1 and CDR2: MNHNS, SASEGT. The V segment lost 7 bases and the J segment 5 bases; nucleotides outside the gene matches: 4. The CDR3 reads CASNPDRDQPQHF. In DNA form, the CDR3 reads TGTGCCAGCAACCCGGACAGGGATCAGCCCCAGCATTTT.

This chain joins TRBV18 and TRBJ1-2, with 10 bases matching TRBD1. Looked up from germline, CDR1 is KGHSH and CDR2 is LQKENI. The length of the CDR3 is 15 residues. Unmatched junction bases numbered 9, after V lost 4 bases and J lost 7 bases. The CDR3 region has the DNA TGTGCCAGCTCACTCAGACAGGGGGCGATGAGTGGCTACACCTTC. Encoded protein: CASSLRQGAMSGYTF. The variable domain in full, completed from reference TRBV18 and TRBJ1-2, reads NAGVMQNPRHLVRRRGQEARLRCSPMKGHSHVYWYRQLPEEGLKFMVYLQKENIIDESGMPKERFSAEFPKEGPSILRIQQVVRGDSAAYFCASSLRQGAMSGYTFGSGTRLTVV.

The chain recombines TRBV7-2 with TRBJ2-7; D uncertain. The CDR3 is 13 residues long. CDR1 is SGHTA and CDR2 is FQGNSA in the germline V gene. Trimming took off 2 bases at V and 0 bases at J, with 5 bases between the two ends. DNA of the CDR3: TGTGCCAGCAGCTTAAGCCCCTCCTACGAGCAGTACTTC. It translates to CASSLSPSYEQYF.

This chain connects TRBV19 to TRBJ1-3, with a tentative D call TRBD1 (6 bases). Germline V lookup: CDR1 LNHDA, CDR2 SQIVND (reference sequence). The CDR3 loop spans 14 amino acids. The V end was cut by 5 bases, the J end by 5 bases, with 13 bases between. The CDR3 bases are TGTGCCAGTAGTCTAGGACAGATCCGAAACACCATATATTTT. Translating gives CASSLGQIRNTIYF.

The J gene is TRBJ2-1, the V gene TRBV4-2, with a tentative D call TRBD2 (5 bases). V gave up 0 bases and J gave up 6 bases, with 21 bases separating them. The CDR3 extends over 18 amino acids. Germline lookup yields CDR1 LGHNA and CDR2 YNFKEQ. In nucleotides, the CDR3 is TGTGCCAGCAGCCAAGACCCATTAAGAGGGTCCGGGCGCAATGAGCAGTTCTTC. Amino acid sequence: CASSQDPLRGSGRNEQFF.

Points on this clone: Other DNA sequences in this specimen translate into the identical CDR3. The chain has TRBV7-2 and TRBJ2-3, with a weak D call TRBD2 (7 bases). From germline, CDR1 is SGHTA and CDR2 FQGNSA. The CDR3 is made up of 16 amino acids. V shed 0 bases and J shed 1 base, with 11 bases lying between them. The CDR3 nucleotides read TGTGCCAGCAGCTTAGCGGGGGGGCCTGGCACAGATACGCAGTATTTT. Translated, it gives CASSLAGGPGTDTQYF.

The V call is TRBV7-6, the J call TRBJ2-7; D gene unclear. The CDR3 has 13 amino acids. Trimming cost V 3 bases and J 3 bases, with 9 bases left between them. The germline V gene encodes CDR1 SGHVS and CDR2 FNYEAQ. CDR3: CASSLSVLYEQYF. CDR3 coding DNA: TGTGCCAGCAGCTTGTCAGTCCTCTACGAGCAGTACTTC.

CDR3 sequence reads: CASSPDPAGGYNEQFF. As DNA, the CDR3 is TGCGCCAGCAGCCCTGACCCAGCGGGGGGTTACAATGAGCAGTTCTTC. The gene calls are TRBV5-1 and TRBJ2-1, with 9 bases that match TRBD2. J was trimmed by 4 bases and V by 4 bases; bases with no gene match: 9. The CDR3 has 16 amino acids. Germline CDR1 is SGHRS and CDR2 is YFSETQ. Full variable domain (outside the CDR3, taken from reference TRBV5-1 and TRBJ2-1): KAGVTQTPRYLIKTRGQQVTLSCSPISGHRSVSWYQQTPGQGLQFLFEYFSETQRNKGNFPGRFSGRQFSNSRSEMNVSTLELGDSALYLCASSPDPAGGYNEQFFGPGTRLTVL.

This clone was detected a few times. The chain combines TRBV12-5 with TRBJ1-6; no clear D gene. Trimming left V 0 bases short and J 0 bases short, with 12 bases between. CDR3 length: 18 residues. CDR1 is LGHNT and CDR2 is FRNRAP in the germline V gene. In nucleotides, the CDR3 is TGTGCTAGTGGTTTGGTACCCTCTTCGAGCTCCTATAATTCACCCCTCCACTTT. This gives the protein CASGLVPSSSSYNSPLHF.